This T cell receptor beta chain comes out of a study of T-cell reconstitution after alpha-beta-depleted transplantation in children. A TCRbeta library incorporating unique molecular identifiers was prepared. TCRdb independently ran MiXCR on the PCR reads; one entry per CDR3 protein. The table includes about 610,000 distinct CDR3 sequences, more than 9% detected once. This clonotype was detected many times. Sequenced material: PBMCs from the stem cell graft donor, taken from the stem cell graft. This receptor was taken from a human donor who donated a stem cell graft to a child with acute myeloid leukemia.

CDR3 in DNA: TGTGCCAGCAGTTTTCGGGGGACGAAGAATTCACCCCTCCACTTT. It codes for CASSFRGTKNSPLHF. The chain joins TRBV12-3 or TRBV12-4 to TRBJ1-6; TRBD1 is a possible D gene (5 bases). Trimming took 3 bases from V and 7 from J, leaving 13 bases between them. CDR3 length: 15 residues.